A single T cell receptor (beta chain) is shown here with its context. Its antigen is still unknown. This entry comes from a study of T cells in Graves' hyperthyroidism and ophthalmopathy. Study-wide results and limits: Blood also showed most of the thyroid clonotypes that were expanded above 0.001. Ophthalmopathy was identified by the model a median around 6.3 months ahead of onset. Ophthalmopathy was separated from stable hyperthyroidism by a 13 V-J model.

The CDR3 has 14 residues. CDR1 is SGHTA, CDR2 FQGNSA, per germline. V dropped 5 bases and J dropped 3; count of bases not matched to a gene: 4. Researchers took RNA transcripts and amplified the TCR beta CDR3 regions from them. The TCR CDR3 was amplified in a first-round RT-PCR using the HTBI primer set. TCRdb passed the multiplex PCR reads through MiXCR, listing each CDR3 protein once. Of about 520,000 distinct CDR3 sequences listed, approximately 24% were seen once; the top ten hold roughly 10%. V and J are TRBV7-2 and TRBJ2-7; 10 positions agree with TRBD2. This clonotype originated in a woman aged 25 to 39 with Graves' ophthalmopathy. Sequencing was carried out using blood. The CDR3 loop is CASSVRTSGYEQYF. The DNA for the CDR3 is TGTGCCAGCAGCGTTAGGACTAGCGGCTACGAGCAGTACTTC.